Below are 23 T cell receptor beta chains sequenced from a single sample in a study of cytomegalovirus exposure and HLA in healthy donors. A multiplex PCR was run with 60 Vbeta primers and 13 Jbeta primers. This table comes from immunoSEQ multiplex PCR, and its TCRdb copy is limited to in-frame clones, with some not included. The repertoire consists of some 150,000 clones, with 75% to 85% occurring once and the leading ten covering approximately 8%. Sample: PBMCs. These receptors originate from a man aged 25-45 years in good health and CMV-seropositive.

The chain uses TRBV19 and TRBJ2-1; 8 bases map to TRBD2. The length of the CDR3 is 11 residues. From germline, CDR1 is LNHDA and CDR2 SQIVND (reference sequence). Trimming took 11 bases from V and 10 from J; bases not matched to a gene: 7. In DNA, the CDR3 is TGTGCCGCAGAGTTAGCGGGGGAGCAGTTCTTC. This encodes CAAELAGEQFF.

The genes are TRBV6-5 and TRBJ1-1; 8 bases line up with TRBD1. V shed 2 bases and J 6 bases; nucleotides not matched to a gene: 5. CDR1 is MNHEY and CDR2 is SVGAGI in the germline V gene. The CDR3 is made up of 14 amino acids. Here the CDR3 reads CASSYAGGPSEAFF. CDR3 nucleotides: TGTGCCAGCAGTTACGCAGGGGGCCCGTCTGAAGCTTTCTTT.

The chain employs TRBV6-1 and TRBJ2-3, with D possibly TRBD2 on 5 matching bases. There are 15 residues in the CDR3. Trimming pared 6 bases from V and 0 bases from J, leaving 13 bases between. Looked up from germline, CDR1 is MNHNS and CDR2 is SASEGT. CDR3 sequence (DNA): TGTGCCAGCAGAATTAGCGTGACTAGCACAGATACGCAGTATTTT. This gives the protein CASRISVTSTDTQYF.

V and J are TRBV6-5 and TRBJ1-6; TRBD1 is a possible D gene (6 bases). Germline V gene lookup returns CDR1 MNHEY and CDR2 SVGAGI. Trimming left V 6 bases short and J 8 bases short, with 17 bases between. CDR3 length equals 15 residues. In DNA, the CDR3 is TGTGCCAGCAGATGGCAGGGGATAGGGGATTCACCCCTCCACTTT. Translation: CASRWQGIGDSPLHF.

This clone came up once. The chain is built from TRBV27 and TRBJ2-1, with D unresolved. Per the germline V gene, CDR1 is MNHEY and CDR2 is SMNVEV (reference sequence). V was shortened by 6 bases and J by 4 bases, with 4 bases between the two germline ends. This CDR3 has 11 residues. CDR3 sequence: CASSRYNEQFF. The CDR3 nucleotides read TGTGCCAGCAGCCGTTACAATGAGCAGTTCTTC.

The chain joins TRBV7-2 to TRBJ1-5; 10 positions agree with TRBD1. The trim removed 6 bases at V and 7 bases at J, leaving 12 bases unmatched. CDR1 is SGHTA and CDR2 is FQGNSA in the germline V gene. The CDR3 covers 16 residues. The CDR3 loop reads CASSFAGTGDGQPQHF. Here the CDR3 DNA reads TGTGCCAGCAGTTTTGCCGGGACAGGGGACGGCCAGCCCCAGCATTTT.

This chain's CDR3 is CACDLGTEAFF. Here the CDR3 DNA reads TGTGCCTGTGACTTGGGCACTGAAGCTTTCTTT. This chain joins TRBV30 and TRBJ1-1; no clear D gene. The germline gives CDR1 GTSNPN, CDR2 SVGIG (reference sequence). The CDR3 has 11 residues. The ends were cut back, 6 bases at V and 4 bases at J, with 9 bases in the middle.

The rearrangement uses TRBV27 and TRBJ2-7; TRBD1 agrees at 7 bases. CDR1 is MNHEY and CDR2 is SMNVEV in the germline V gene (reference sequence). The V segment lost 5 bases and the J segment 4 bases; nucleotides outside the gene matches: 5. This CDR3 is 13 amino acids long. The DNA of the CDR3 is TGTGCCAGCAGTGTCTTACAGGGGTACGAGCAGTACTTC. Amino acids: CASSVLQGYEQYF.

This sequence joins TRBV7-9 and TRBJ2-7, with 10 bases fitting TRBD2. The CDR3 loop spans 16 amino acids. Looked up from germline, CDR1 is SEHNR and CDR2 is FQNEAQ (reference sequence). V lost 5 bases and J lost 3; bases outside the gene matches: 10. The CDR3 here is CASSAFGLAGDYEQYF. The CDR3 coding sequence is TGTGCCAGCAGCGCCTTTGGGCTAGCGGGAGACTACGAGCAGTACTTC.

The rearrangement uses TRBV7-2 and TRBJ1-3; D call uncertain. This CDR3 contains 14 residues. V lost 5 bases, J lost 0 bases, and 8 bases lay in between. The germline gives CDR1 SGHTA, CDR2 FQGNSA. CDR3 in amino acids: CASSPYGSGNTIYF. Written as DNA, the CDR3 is TGTGCCAGCAGCCCCTATGGCTCTGGAAACACCATATATTTT.

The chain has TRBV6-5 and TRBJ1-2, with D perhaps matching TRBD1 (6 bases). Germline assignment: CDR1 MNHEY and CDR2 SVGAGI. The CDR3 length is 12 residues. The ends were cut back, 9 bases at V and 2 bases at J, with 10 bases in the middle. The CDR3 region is CASKTGNYGYTF. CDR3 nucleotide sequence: TGTGCCAGTAAAACAGGGAACTATGGCTACACCTTC.

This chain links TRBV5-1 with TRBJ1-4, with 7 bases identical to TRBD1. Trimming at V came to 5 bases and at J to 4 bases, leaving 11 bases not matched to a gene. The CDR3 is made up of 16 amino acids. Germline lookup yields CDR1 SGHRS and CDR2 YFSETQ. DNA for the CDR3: TGCGCCAGCAGTCCTTCAGGGGGGCCCGGTAATGAAAAACTGTTTTTT. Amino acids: CASSPSGGPGNEKLFF.

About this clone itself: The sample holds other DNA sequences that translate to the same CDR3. This chain's CDR3 is CASSPSGGAYNEQFF. CDR3 in DNA: TGCGCCAGCAGCCCTAGCGGGGGGGCATACAATGAGCAGTTCTTC. The chain has TRBV4-3 and TRBJ2-1; 12 bases map to TRBD2. J was trimmed by 4 bases and V by 4 bases; bases with no gene match: 2. There are 15 residues in the CDR3. CDR1 is LGHNA and CDR2 is YSLEER in the germline V gene.

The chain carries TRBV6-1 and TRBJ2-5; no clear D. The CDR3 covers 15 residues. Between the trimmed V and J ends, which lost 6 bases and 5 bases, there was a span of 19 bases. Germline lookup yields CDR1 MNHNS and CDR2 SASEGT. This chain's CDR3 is CASRTTITAGETQYF. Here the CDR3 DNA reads TGTGCCAGCAGGACAACCATCACGGCAGGCGAGACCCAGTACTTC.

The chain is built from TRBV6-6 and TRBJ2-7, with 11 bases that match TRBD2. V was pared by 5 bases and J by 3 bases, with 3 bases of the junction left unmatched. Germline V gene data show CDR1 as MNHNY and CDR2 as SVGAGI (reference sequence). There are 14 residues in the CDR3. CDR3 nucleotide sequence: TGTGCCAGCAGTCGTACTAGCGGGAGCTACGAGCAGTACTTC. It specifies CASSRTSGSYEQYF.

In nucleotides, the CDR3 is TGTGCCAGCTCATCGGACAGGGATGGCTATGGCTACACCTTC. It encodes CASSSDRDGYGYTF. The chain carries TRBV18 and TRBJ1-2; 8 bases align to TRBD1. Germline V gene lookup returns CDR1 KGHSH and CDR2 LQKENI. The V segment lost 5 bases and the J segment 4 bases; nucleotides outside the gene matches: 6. The CDR3 is made up of 14 amino acids. Drawing the rest from reference TRBV18 and TRBJ1-2, the complete variable domain is NAGVMQNPRHLVRRRGQEARLRCSPMKGHSHVYWYRQLPEEGLKFMVYLQKENIIDESGMPKERFSAEFPKEGPSILRIQQVVRGDSAAYFCASSSDRDGYGYTFGSGTRLTVV.

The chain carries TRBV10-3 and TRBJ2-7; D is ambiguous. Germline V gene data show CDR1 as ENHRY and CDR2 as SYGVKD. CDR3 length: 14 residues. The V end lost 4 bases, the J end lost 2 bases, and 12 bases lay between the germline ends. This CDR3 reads CAISAEQPPYEQYF. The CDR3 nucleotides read TGTGCCATCAGTGCTGAACAGCCCCCCTACGAGCAGTACTTC.

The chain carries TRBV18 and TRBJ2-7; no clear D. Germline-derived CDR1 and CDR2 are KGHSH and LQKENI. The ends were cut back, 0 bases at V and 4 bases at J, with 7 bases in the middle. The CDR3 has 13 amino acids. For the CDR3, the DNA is TGTGCCAGCTCACCACCAATCGTTTACGAGCAGTACTTC. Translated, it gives CASSPPIVYEQYF.

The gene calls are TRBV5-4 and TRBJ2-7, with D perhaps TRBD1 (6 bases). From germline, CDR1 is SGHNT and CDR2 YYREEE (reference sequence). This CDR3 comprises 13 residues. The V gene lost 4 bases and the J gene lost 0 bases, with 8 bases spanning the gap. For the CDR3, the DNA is TGTGCCAGCAGCCGGGACACCTCCTACGAGCAGTACTTC. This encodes CASSRDTSYEQYF.

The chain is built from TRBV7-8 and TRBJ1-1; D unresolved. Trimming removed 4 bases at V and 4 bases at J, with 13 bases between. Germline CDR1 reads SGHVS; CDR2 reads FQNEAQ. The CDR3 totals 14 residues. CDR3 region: CASSSWRDGTEAFF. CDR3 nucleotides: TGTGCCAGCAGCTCATGGAGGGATGGCACTGAAGCTTTCTTT. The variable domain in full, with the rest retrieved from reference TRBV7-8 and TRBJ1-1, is GAGVSQSPRYKVAKRGQDVALRCDPISGHVSLFWYQQALGQGPEFLTYFQNEAQLDKSGLPSDRFFAERPEGSVSTLKIQRTQQEDSAVYLCASSSWRDGTEAFFGQGTRLTVV.

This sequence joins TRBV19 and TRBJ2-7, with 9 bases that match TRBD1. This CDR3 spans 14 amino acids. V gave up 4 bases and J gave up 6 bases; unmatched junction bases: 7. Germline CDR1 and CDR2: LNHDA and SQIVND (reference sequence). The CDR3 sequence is CASSTRQGEGEQYF. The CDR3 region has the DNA TGTGCCAGTAGTACTCGACAGGGGGAGGGCGAGCAGTACTTC. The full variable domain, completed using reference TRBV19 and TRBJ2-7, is DGGITQSPKYLFRKEGQNVTLSCEQNLNHDAMYWYRQDPGQGLRLIYYSQIVNDFQKGDIAEGYSVSREKKESFPLTVTSAQKNPTAFYLCASSTRQGEGEQYFGPGTRLTVT.

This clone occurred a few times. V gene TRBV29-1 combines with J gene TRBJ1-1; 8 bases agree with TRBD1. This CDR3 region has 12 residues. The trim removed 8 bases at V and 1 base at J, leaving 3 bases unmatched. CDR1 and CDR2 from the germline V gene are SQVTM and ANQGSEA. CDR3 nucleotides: TGCAGCTCAGACAGGGGGAACACTGAAGCTTTCTTT. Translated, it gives CSSDRGNTEAFF.

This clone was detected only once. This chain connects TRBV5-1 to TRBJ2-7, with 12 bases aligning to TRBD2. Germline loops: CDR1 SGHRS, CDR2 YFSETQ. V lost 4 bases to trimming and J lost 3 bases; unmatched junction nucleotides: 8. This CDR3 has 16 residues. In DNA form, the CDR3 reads TGCGCCAGCAGCCTCACCGGGACTAGCGGGTTCTACGAGCAGTACTTC. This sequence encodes CASSLTGTSGFYEQYF. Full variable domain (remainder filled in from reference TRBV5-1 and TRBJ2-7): KAGVTQTPRYLIKTRGQQVTLSCSPISGHRSVSWYQQTPGQGLQFLFEYFSETQRNKGNFPGRFSGRQFSNSRSEMNVSTLELGDSALYLCASSLTGTSGFYEQYFGPGTRLTVT.